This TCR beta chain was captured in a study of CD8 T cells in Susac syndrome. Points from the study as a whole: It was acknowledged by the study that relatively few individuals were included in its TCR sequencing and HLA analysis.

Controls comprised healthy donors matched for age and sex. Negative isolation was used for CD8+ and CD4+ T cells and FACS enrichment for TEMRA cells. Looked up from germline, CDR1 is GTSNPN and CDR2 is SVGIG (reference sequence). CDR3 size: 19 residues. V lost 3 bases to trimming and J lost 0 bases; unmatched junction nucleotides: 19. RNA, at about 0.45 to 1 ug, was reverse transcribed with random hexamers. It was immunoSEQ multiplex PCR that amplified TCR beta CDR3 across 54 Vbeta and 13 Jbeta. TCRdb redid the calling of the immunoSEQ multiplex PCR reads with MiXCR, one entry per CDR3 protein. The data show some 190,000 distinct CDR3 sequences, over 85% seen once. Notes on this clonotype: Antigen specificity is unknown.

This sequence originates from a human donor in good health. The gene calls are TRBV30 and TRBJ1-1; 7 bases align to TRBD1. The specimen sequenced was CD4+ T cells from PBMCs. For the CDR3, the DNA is TGTGCCTGGAGCCGTTACAATTTTAGGGGGCAAGAGATGAACACTGAAGCTTTCTTT. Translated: CAWSRYNFRGQEMNTEAFF.